This TCR beta chain came from a study of cytomegalovirus exposure and HLA in healthy donors. Study-wide background: The use of the same platform for the 100 to 150 validation repertoires and the roughly 730 first-cohort repertoires was reported by a later analysis. Findings of the study overall: There were under 200 TCR beta chains listed as cytomegalovirus-associated. The CMV antigen specificity of a few CMV-associated chains was confirmed through in vitro analysis.

TCRdb keeps only in-frame clones here, not all; method: immunoSEQ multiplex PCR. The top ten hold 16% of the sample, which has 150,000 to 200,000 clones, 85% seen once. The validation cohort, a group of 120 subjects, included the donors and was separate from the roughly 620-subject first cohort. There are 13 residues in the CDR3. Germline V gene lookup returns CDR1 SGHRS and CDR2 YFSETQ. The V gene end was trimmed by 2 bases and the J gene end by 10 bases; junction bases not matched to a gene: 5. This clone came up once. Its antigen is as yet unknown. The V gene is TRBV5-1, the J gene TRBJ2-1; 8 bases line up with TRBD2. The source of this sequence is a man between 18 and 35 years old in good health and CMV-seropositive. Sequencing was done on a sample of PBMCs. The CDR3, as DNA: TGCGCCAGCAGCTTTGACTTAGCGGGAGAGCAGTTCTTC. This sequence encodes CASSFDLAGEQFF.